Listed below are T cell receptor beta chains from one sample, sequenced in a study of blood T cell repertoires in COVID-19. Libraries were prepared by immunoSEQ multiplex PCR; TCRdb keeps only in-frame clonotypes and omits some of them. Altogether approximately 230,000 clones are present, just over 85% being singletons, with the ten largest covering approximately 2.1%. The sequencing input was peripheral blood. These receptors came from a man younger than 40 who had recovered from COVID-19. Both conserved end residues are part of each CDR3. A D gene is named only where the DNA matches it firmly. Only some rows state a clone size, as once, few, many or a class for expanded clones.

CDR3 | DNA | V | D | size | J
CASSFPIPGLAGGYYTDTQYF | TGTGCCAGCAGTTTCCCCATCCCGGGACTAGCGGGGGGGTACTACACAGATACGCAGTATTTT | TRBV27 | TRBD2 | - | TRBJ2-3
CAIKTGGSEKLFF | TGTGCCATCAAAACAGGGGGCAGTGAAAAACTGTTTTTT | TRBV19 | TRBD1 | - | TRBJ1-4
CASSLSSSDSGNTIYF | TGTGCCAGCTCACTGTCCAGCAGCGACTCTGGAAACACCATATATTTT | TRBV18 | - | - | TRBJ1-3
CASSSGLAVTDTQYF | TGTGCCAGCAGCTCGGGACTAGCGGTCACAGATACGCAGTATTTT | TRBV13 | TRBD2 | - | TRBJ2-3
CASSRTISHEQFF | TGTGCCAGCAGCCGGACTATTTCCCATGAGCAGTTCTTC | TRBV5-6 | - | few | TRBJ2-1
CASSPGGARTEAFF | TGTGCCAGCTCACCAGGGGGGGCGCGTACTGAAGCTTTCTTT | TRBV18 | - | - | TRBJ1-1
CASTSLSYEQYF | TGTGCCAGCACTTCCCTCTCCTACGAGCAGTACTTC | TRBV27 | - | - | TRBJ2-7
CASNPDVRSAEETQYF | TGTGCCAGCAACCCCGACGTACGTAGCGCGGAGGAGACCCAGTACTTC | TRBV3-1/TRBV3-2 | - | - | TRBJ2-5
CASSSPRSSGNTIYF | TGTGCCAGCAGTTCACCACGGAGCTCTGGAAACACCATATATTTT | TRBV6-5 | - | - | TRBJ1-3
CASSLTTSGVSGANVLTF | TGTGCCAGCAGCCTAACGACTAGCGGGGTCTCTGGGGCCAACGTCCTGACTTTC | TRBV7-6 | TRBD2 | - | TRBJ2-6
CASSLLLTSGFTGELFF | TGTGCCAGCAGCCTTTTACTGACTAGCGGTTTCACCGGGGAGCTGTTTTTT | TRBV7-2 | TRBD2 | - | TRBJ2-2
CAISQTGGDSPLHF | TGTGCCATCAGCCAAACAGGGGGGGATTCACCCCTCCACTTT | TRBV10-3 | TRBD1 | - | TRBJ1-6
CASSLEHRGAYGYTF | TGTGCCAGCAGTTTGGAACACAGGGGAGCCTATGGCTACACCTTC | TRBV27 | TRBD1 | - | TRBJ1-2
CASSGQGHNQPQHF | TGTGCCAGTAGCGGACAGGGTCACAATCAGCCCCAGCATTTT | TRBV19 | TRBD1 | - | TRBJ1-5
CASSIVLAPFYEQYF | TGTGCCAGTAGTATAGTCCTAGCCCCCTTCTACGAGCAGTACTTC | TRBV19 | - | - | TRBJ2-7
CASNPFGANGVDEQYF | TGTGCCAGTAACCCCTTTGGGGCTAATGGCGTCGACGAGCAGTACTTC | TRBV19 | - | - | TRBJ2-7
CASSEDGAGVLSQPQHF | TGTGCCAGCAGCGAAGATGGGGCAGGGGTCTTGAGTCAGCCCCAGCATTTT | TRBV9 | - | once | TRBJ1-5
CASSIPGGRAEAFF | TGTGCCAGTAGTATCCCCGGGGGGCGGGCTGAAGCTTTCTTT | TRBV19 | - | - | TRBJ1-1
CASSKTSGESYNEQFF | TGTGCCAGCAGCAAGACTAGCGGGGAGTCCTACAATGAGCAGTTCTTC | TRBV6-6 | TRBD2 | - | TRBJ2-1
CASTMTADYEQYF | TGTGCCAGCACGATGACAGCAGACTACGAGCAGTACTTC | TRBV6-5 | - | - | TRBJ2-7
CASSQALDRRYEQYF | TGCGCCAGCAGCCAAGCACTGGACAGGCGCTACGAGCAGTACTTC | TRBV4-1 | TRBD1 | - | TRBJ2-7
CASSQRVFSGGSTGELFF | TGTGCCAGCAGCCAGCGGGTTTTTAGCGGGGGAAGCACCGGGGAGCTGTTTTTT | TRBV3-1/TRBV3-2 | TRBD2 | few | TRBJ2-2
CASSPTGPASSYNEQFF | TGTGCCAGCTCACCGACAGGACCGGCAAGCTCCTACAATGAGCAGTTCTTC | TRBV18 | - | - | TRBJ2-1
CASSPSTDNYGYTF | TGCGCCAGCAGCCCCTCGACAGATAACTATGGCTACACCTTC | TRBV5-1 | - | - | TRBJ1-2
CASSRGSQETQYF | TGTGCCAGCTCGCGTGGTTCACAAGAGACCCAGTACTTC | TRBV18 | - | - | TRBJ2-5
CASSSPQDRGRGTEAFF | TGTGCCAGCAGCTCGCCTCAAGACAGGGGTCGTGGCACTGAAGCTTTCTTT | TRBV5-6 | TRBD1 | - | TRBJ1-1
CASSSEGGATYNEQFF | TGTGCCAGCAGCTCAGAAGGGGGGGCAACCTACAATGAGCAGTTCTTC | TRBV5-4 | - | once | TRBJ2-1
CASSQDRTSGGSDTQYF | TGCGCCAGCAGCCAAGATAGGACTAGCGGGGGCTCAGATACGCAGTATTTT | TRBV4-3 | TRBD2 | - | TRBJ2-3
CSVESGFGYTF | TGCAGCGTTGAGTCGGGATTTGGCTACACCTTC | TRBV29-1 | - | - | TRBJ1-2
CASSDGPLGGKLFF | TGTGCCAGCAGTGATGGCCCTCTGGGAGGAAAACTGTTTTTT | TRBV6-1 | - | - | TRBJ1-4
CASSERAGENSPLHF | TGTGCCAGCAGTGAAAGGGCGGGGGAGAATTCACCCCTCCACTTT | TRBV2 | - | few | TRBJ1-6
CASRSRGQGSYTDTQYF | TGTGCCAGCAGATCTAGGGGACAGGGTTCCTACACAGATACGCAGTATTTT | TRBV27 | TRBD1 | - | TRBJ2-3
CASSPSRDYYTDTQYF | TGTGCCAGCAGCCCCTCCCGGGACTATTACACAGATACGCAGTATTTT | TRBV3-1/TRBV3-2 | TRBD2 | - | TRBJ2-3
CASSLDSTEAFF | TGTGCCAGTAGTTTGGACAGCACTGAAGCTTTCTTT | TRBV19 | - | - | TRBJ1-1
CASSPSIGQGGLGEQFF | TGTGCCAGCAGTCCCTCTATCGGACAGGGAGGGCTGGGTGAGCAGTTCTTC | TRBV25-1 | - | - | TRBJ2-1
CASSLYGYRGSYNEQFF | TGTGCCAGCAGCTTGTATGGGTATCGGGGCTCCTACAATGAGCAGTTCTTC | TRBV5-4 | - | - | TRBJ2-1
CASRQEHGELFF | TGTGCCAGTCGACAGGAGCACGGGGAGCTGTTTTTT | TRBV19 | - | few | TRBJ2-2
CASSLAHQAFLPLRYF | TGTGCCAGCAGCCTCGCCCATCAGGCCTTCCTCCCGCTACGGTATTTT | TRBV3-1/TRBV3-2 | - | - | TRBJ2-3
CASSKGYRDRVSRYNSPLHF | TGTGCCAGCAGCAAAGGCTACCGGGACAGGGTGTCGCGCTATAATTCACCCCTCCACTTT | TRBV21-1 | - | once | TRBJ1-6
CASSYRTSGQDFRETQYF | TGTGCCAGCAGCTACCGGACTAGCGGACAAGACTTTAGAGAGACCCAGTACTTC | TRBV7-2 | TRBD2 | - | TRBJ2-5
CASSTQGTGEQFF | TGTGCCAGTAGTACACAGGGGACGGGAGAGCAGTTCTTC | TRBV19 | TRBD1 | - | TRBJ2-1
CSVVRVREQYF | TGCAGCGTGGTCCGGGTCCGGGAGCAGTACTTC | TRBV29-1 | - | - | TRBJ2-7
CASSLGQGPTEAFF | TGTGCCAGCAGCTTAGGTCAGGGGCCCACTGAAGCTTTCTTT | TRBV13 | - | once | TRBJ1-1
CASSPGQVFWNEQFF | TGTGCCAGCAGCCCGGGACAGGTGTTCTGGAATGAGCAGTTCTTC | TRBV9 | TRBD1 | - | TRBJ2-1
CASSSSGGANNEQFF | TGTGCCAGCAGCTCGAGCGGGGGGGCAAACAATGAGCAGTTCTTC | TRBV13 | TRBD2 | - | TRBJ2-1
CASSSGQGAMNEQYF | TGTGCCAGCAGCTCTGGCCAGGGGGCCATGAACGAGCAGTACTTC | TRBV7-6 | TRBD1 | - | TRBJ2-7
CASSQVSREHYGYTF | TGTGCCAGCAGCCAAGTTAGCAGGGAACACTATGGCTACACCTTC | TRBV3-1/TRBV3-2 | - | - | TRBJ1-2
CASSLVGTGMAEAFF | TGCGCCAGCAGCTTGGTTGGGACAGGGATGGCTGAAGCTTTCTTT | TRBV5-1 | TRBD1 | - | TRBJ1-1
CAISELPQTRGEETQYF | TGTGCCATCAGTGAGCTACCGCAGACTAGGGGTGAAGAGACCCAGTACTTC | TRBV10-3 | - | - | TRBJ2-5
CASSPNFHEQYF | TGTGCCAGCAGCCCCAACTTCCACGAGCAGTACTTC | TRBV7-9 | - | - | TRBJ2-7
CASSQWTSGITYEQYF | TGTGCCAGCAGCCAATGGACTAGCGGGATAACCTACGAGCAGTACTTC | TRBV7-6 | TRBD2 | once | TRBJ2-7
CASMTGGTDTQYF | TGCGCCAGCATGACAGGGGGTACAGATACGCAGTATTTT | TRBV10-2 | TRBD1 | once | TRBJ2-3
CASSQDPQGAVSPLHF | TGTGCCAGCAGCCAAGATCCACAGGGGGCAGTTTCACCCCTCCACTTT | TRBV4-2 | TRBD1 | - | TRBJ1-6